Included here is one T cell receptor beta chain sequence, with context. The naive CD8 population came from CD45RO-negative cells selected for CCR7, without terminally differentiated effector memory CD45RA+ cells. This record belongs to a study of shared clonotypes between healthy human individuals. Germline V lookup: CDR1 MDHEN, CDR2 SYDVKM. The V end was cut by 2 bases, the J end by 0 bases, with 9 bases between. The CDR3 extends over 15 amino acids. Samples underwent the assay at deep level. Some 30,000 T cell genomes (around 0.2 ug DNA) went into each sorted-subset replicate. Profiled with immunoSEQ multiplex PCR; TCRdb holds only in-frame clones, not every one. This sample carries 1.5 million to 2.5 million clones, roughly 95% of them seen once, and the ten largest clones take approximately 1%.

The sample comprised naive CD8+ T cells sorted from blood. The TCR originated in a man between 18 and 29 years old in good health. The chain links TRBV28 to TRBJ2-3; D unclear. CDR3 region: CASSLTVLSTDTQYF. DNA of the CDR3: TGTGCCAGCAGTTTAACAGTCCTTAGCACAGATACGCAGTATTTT.